This TCR beta chain was observed in a study of CD8 T cells in ankylosing spondylitis (dated by TCRdb to about 2017). Background on the whole study: The study set out to find disease-linked TCR variants by profiling T cell receptor beta repertoires in ankylosing spondylitis patients and healthy donors. In total, the full study cohort was made up of some 110 healthy donors and 25 to 30 ankylosing spondylitis patients. Peripheral blood was sampled, and synovial fluid was also collected from ankylosing spondylitis patients. General conclusions and limits of the study: Some motif variants had previously been reported in the synovial fluid and blood of reactive arthritis patients, which suggests shared mechanisms of disease initiation. A TCR beta motif of fewer than 10 highly homologous amino acid variants appeared characteristic of blood from ankylosing spondylitis patients. The disease-linked clones had a CD8+ phenotype and were found at relatively low frequencies in peripheral blood. The disease-linked clones were reported to be significantly enriched in matched synovial fluid samples from ankylosing spondylitis patients.

The sample holds a few counts of this clonotype. Which antigen it targets is not known. Per-base quality was not reported, and no clone a single base away is much larger than it. The instrument given in TCRdb is Illumina HiSeq 2500. Quantitative 5'-RACE with molecular barcodes was used to prepare TCR beta libraries. In the authors' own workflow: A new computational method based on a probabilistic model of VDJ rearrangement was used to identify disease-linked TCR variants. TCRdb ran its own pipeline on the public reads, namely fastp trimming at Q25 and MiXCR clone calling, and kept in-frame beta chains. Each record represents a unique CDR3 protein, reported with the most common genes and DNA among its rows. These V and J calls rely on TCRdb rather than the paper's analysis. The sample table shows 36,000 or so distinct CDR3 sequences, and roughly 11% are seen once. The ten largest clones capture 20% of the sample.

Synovial fluid samples were paired with blood samples taken from the same ankylosing spondylitis patients. The CDR3 runs 18 amino acids, cysteine and phenylalanine included. The CDR3 DNA has 54 bases and is translated from base 1. The germline V gene encodes CDR1 SGDLS and CDR2 YYNGEE. Deletion took 5 bases off V and 2 bases off J, with a span of 23 bases between the germline ends. The clonotype was recovered from a male donor with ankylosing spondylitis. Sequenced input: synovial fluid, either unsorted or a sorted T cell fraction (not recorded which). Recombination linked TRBV9 to TRBJ2-1; the D segment is perhaps TRBD1 or TRBD2, each sharing 5 matched bases. CDR3 loop: CASSDLGVPQKAYNEQFF. The DNA reads TGTGCCAGCAGTGACCTGGGGGTACCCCAGAAGGCCTACAATGAGCAGTTCTTC.